These 11 T cell receptor beta chains were sequenced from one sample in a study of T cells in Graves' hyperthyroidism and ophthalmopathy. The CDR3 regions of TCR beta were amplified from RNA transcripts. The HTBI primer set drove a first-round RT-PCR of the TCR CDR3. TCRdb re-analysed the multiplex PCR reads in MiXCR, keeping a single row per CDR3 protein. The repertoire holds 200,000 to 300,000 distinct CDR3 sequences, approximately 25% seen once, with 35% to 40% in the top ten. Specimen: blood. The receptor source for this set is a woman aged 40 to 55 with Graves' ophthalmopathy.

V gene TRBV2 combines with J gene TRBJ2-7; perhaps TRBD2 as D (6 bases). Germline V lookup: CDR1 SNHLY, CDR2 FYNNEI. The CDR3 has 13 residues. V was trimmed by 0 bases and J by 6 bases, leaving 9 bases between them. The CDR3 bases are TGTGCCAGCAGTGAAGCGGAGGGTTTCGAGCAGTACTTC. This codes for CASSEAEGFEQYF.

This clonotype has more than one count but fewer than ten. CDR3 nucleotide sequence: TGTGCCAGCAGCGTCGGGGGAAAGGGCACTGAAGCTTTCTTT. Translated: CASSVGGKGTEAFF. This chain uses TRBV28 with TRBJ1-1; TRBD1 is a possible D gene (5 bases). CDR1 and CDR2 from the germline V gene are MDHEN and SYDVKM. V lost 6 bases and J lost 4, with 15 bases in between. The CDR3 consists of 14 residues.

The chain joins TRBV3-1 to TRBJ2-7; no definite D call. Germline CDR1 is LGHDT and CDR2 is YNNKEL (reference sequence). Trimming removed 0 bases at V and 3 bases at J, with 12 bases between. The CDR3 contains 15 residues. CDR3 protein: CASSQDSALVYEQYF. In DNA, the CDR3 is TGTGCCAGCAGCCAAGATAGTGCGCTCGTCTACGAGCAGTACTTC.

This clonotype appeared many times. The V and J genes are TRBV5-1 and TRBJ1-1; 9 nucleotides match TRBD1. The CDR3 is made up of 15 amino acids. The V gene's germline CDR1 is SGHRS and CDR2 YFSETQ. The V gene end was trimmed by 4 bases and the J gene end by 6 bases; junction bases not matched to a gene: 10. The CDR3 nucleotides read TGCGCCAGCAGCAAACAGGGACAGGGTAACGCTGAAGCTTTCTTT. Protein sequence: CASSKQGQGNAEAFF. Together with reference TRBV5-1 and TRBJ1-1, the CDR3 gives the full variable domain: KAGVTQTPRYLIKTRGQQVTLSCSPISGHRSVSWYQQTPGQGLQFLFEYFSETQRNKGNFPGRFSGRQFSNSRSEMNVSTLELGDSALYLCASSKQGQGNAEAFFGQGTRLTVV.

In its sample, this clonotype was seen many times. J is TRBJ2-2 and V is TRBV11-3; 7 nucleotides line up with TRBD1. The CDR3 runs to 15 residues. Per germline, CDR1 SGHNT and CDR2 YENEEA. J gave up 4 bases and V 4 bases, and 6 bases lay outside the gene matches. The CDR3 DNA is TGTGCCAGCAGCTCCTACAGGGGTGGCACCGGGGAGCTGTTTTTT. It encodes CASSSYRGGTGELFF.

The chain employs TRBV20-1 and TRBJ1-5; D ambiguous. Germline lookup yields CDR1 DFQATT and CDR2 SNEGSKA (reference sequence). V gave up 6 bases and J gave up 1 base, with 10 bases separating them. This CDR3 is 13 amino acids long. Here the CDR3 DNA reads TGCAGTGCAACCGAGCGAAGCAATCAGCCCCAGCATTTT. Amino acid sequence: CSATERSNQPQHF.

The table lists this clonotype with many counts. The CDR3 spells CASSGDTGSNQPQHF. CDR3 bases: TGTGCCAGCAGCGGGGACACCGGTAGCAATCAGCCCCAGCATTTT. J is TRBJ1-5 and V is TRBV2, with D maybe TRBD1 (6 bases). Trimming took 6 bases from V and 0 from J, leaving 12 bases between them. The germline V gene has CDR1 SNHLY and CDR2 FYNNEI. This CDR3 region has 15 residues.

This chain uses TRBV6-1 with TRBJ2-7; 12 positions agree with TRBD1. Germline lookup yields CDR1 MNHNS and CDR2 SASEGT. Trimming cost V 5 bases and J 7 bases; bases outside gene matches: 9. The CDR3 loop spans 15 amino acids. CDR3 sequence reads: CASSRGTGGSIEQYF. The CDR3 nucleotides read TGTGCCAGCAGTCGAGGGACAGGGGGCTCAATAGAGCAGTACTTC.

This clonotype occurred many times. The CDR3 nucleotides are TGCAGCGTCCTCACAGGGAACACTGAAGCTTTCTTT. It translates to CSVLTGNTEAFF. The rearrangement joins TRBV29-1 to TRBJ1-1; D may be TRBD1 (5 bases). The CDR3 spans 12 residues. Trimming stripped 6 bases from V and 1 base from J, with 9 bases between. Germline V gives CDR1 SQVTM, CDR2 ANQGSEA.

This clonotype was seen many times. In nucleotides, the CDR3 is TGCAGTGCCCCGGTAGCGGGGGGGGTGGAGCAGTACTTC. Translated: CSAPVAGGVEQYF. The V call is TRBV20-1, the J call TRBJ2-7, with 11 bases fitting TRBD2. The germline V gene has CDR1 DFQATT and CDR2 SNEGSKA (reference sequence). CDR3 length: 13 residues. After removal of 6 bases from V and 7 bases from J, the junction contained 8 bases not matched to a gene.

The sample holds many counts of this clonotype. The chain recombines TRBV7-2 with TRBJ1-2; TRBD1 is a possible D gene (5 bases). CDR1 and CDR2 from the germline V gene are SGHTA and FQGNSA. The V gene lost 1 base and the J gene lost 4 bases, with 10 bases spanning the gap. This CDR3 comprises 14 residues. In DNA, the CDR3 is TGTGCCAGCAGCTTAGGAGGGACGGGCTATGGCTACACCTTC. Residues: CASSLGGTGYGYTF.